A selection of T cell receptor beta chains follows, all from one sample in a study of blood T cell repertoires in COVID-19. Sequenced by immunoSEQ multiplex PCR; TCRdb stores in-frame clones only, minus some. The sample consists of tens of thousands of clones, under 90% of them appearing once. Specimen: peripheral blood. The receptors were gathered from a woman in her 70s with acute or convalescent COVID-19. The conserved cysteine and the conserved F or W are not part of the CDR3 here.

V gene	J gene	CDR3 protein
TRBV30	TRBJ2-5	ACNAPYRVPQETQY
TRBV19	TRBJ1-4	ASSMGQANEKLF
TRBV18	TRBJ1-2	ASSPQTDMTDYGYT
TRBV7-9	TRBJ1-6	ASSLASDNSPLH
TRBV4-2	TRBJ2-4	ASSHLGVEGPEDIQY
TRBV6-5	TRBJ2-5	ASSYERGETQY
TRBV10-3	TRBJ2-2	AISGGGSPTGELF
TRBV7-9	TRBJ2-3	ASSTGGSSTDTQY
TRBV24-1	TRBJ1-1	ATSGEGVDTEAF
TRBV25-1	TRBJ2-2	ASSELQGARTGELF
TRBV3-1/TRBV3-2	TRBJ1-1	ASSQQGMEAF
TRBV2	TRBJ2-1	ASRFGELNEQF
TRBV28	TRBJ1-5	ASSLPGQGNQPQH
TRBV28	TRBJ1-1	AIVGAFEAF
TRBV19	TRBJ2-5	ASSTGAGGEETQY
TRBV27	TRBJ2-1	ASSPQSPGQGAFNEQF
TRBV28	TRBJ2-2	ASSLGGVTGELF
TRBV28	TRBJ1-2	AAAGGVIVNGYT
TRBV7-9	TRBJ2-1	ASSLERPRPGEQF
TRBV10-1	TRBJ1-2	ASSDRGYGYT
TRBV7-9	TRBJ2-5	ASSEAGTSGKKETQY
TRBV27	TRBJ2-3	ASSLFREYDTQY
TRBV19	TRBJ1-2	ASSLNRGHGYT
TRBV28	TRBJ2-3	ASRYSGATDTQY
TRBV7-2	TRBJ2-6	ASSFETPLSGANVLT
TRBV10-2	TRBJ2-3	ASRPTGSADTQY
TRBV5-5	TRBJ2-3	ASSFERVFGGLTDTQY
TRBV7-8	TRBJ1-2	ASSLAQAPHSYGYT
TRBV10-3	TRBJ2-3	ATLFGPGGTDTQY
TRBV14	TRBJ1-2	ASSQMRGQDYGYT
TRBV5-6	TRBJ1-2	ASSADRASGYT
TRBV5-1	TRBJ2-2	ASSLGRGTGELF
TRBV7-9	TRBJ1-5	ASSSQSQPQH
TRBV6-5	TRBJ2-2	ASSYSYPWETGELF
TRBV2	TRBJ1-4	ASGGRREKLF
TRBV27	TRBJ2-1	ASSLIAAYNEQF
TRBV29-1	TRBJ2-2	SVSNKRAGKDTGELF
TRBV24-1	TRBJ1-1	ATSRQGTEAF
TRBV29-1	TRBJ1-2	SVVGQGASYGYT
TRBV11-2	TRBJ2-1	ASSLLRGNEQF